The clone carrying this T cell receptor (beta chain) has a count of ten or more. The antigen is undetermined. The CDR3 extends over 14 amino acids. From germline, CDR1 is SGHRS and CDR2 YFSETQ. Trimming cost V 5 bases and J 0 bases, with 6 bases left between them. The sample originates from a study of T-cell reconstitution after alpha-beta-depleted transplantation in children. Researchers prepared the TCRbeta library using unique molecular identifiers, the study reports. Each CDR3 protein is one row after TCRdb ran MiXCR on the PCR reads. Of about 900,000 distinct CDR3 sequences in the sample, about 26% were seen once. Study-level results: A year post-transplant, T-cell counts and diversity derived mostly from newly produced T cells.

The chain carries TRBV5-1 and TRBJ2-6; D remains unclear. The source is a boy under three years old who had a stem cell transplant for SCID, so the T cells may come from the graft donor. The source was PBMCs, mostly from graft donor cells, collected 360 days after TCRalphabeta/CD19-depleted stem cell transplant. CDR3 in amino acids: CASRIISGANVLTF. The CDR3 nucleotides read TGCGCCAGCAGGATCATCTCTGGGGCCAACGTCCTGACTTTC.